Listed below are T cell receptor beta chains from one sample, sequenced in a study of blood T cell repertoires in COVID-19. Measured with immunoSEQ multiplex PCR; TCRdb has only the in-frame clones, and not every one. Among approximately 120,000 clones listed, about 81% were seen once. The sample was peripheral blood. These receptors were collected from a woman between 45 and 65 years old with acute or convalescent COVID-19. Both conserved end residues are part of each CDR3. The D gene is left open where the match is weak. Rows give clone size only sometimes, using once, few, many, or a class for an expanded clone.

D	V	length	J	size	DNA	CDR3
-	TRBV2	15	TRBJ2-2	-	TGTGCCAGCAGTGAAAGGGGGAGTTTTGGCGGGGAGCTGTTTTTT	CASSERGSFGGELFF
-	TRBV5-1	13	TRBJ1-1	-	TGCGCCAGCAGCCTGGACAGTTGGGCTGAAGCTTTCTTT	CASSLDSWAEAFF
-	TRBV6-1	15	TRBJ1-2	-	TGTGCCAGCAGTGAAGCCTTTTACGCGGGCTTTGGCTACACCTTC	CASSEAFYAGFGYTF
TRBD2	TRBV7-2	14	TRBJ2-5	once	TGTGCCAGCAGCTTAGGTGGACTAGCGGAGACCCAGTACTTC	CASSLGGLAETQYF
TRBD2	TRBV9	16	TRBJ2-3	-	TGTGCCAGCAGCAACCAACTAGCGACGACGACAGATACGCAGTATTTT	CASSNQLATTTDTQYF
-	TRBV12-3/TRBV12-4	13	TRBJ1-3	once	TGTGCCAGCAGCCAGTGGTCTGGAAACACCATATATTTT	CASSQWSGNTIYF
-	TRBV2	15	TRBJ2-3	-	TGTGCCAGCCGGGGGGCAGGACTTAGCACAGATACGCAGTATTTT	CASRGAGLSTDTQYF
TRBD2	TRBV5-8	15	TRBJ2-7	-	TGTGCCAGCAGCGTTAGCGGGAGGGCCGTTTACGAGCAGTACTTC	CASSVSGRAVYEQYF
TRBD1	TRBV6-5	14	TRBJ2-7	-	TGTGCCAGCACCCGGGACAGGTCCTCCTACGAGCAGTACTTC	CASTRDRSSYEQYF
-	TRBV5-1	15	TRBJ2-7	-	TGCGCCAGCAGCTTGGGGGGCCCCCTCATCTACGAGCAGTACTTC	CASSLGGPLIYEQYF
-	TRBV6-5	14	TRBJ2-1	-	TGTGCCAGCATCATCACCCCCTTGGCCAATGAGCAGTTCTTC	CASIITPLANEQFF
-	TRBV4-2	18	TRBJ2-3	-	TGTGCCAGCAGCCTCACCTCAAGAGGGGGGGCGGGCGCAGATACGCAGTATTTT	CASSLTSRGGAGADTQYF
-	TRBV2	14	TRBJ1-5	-	TGTGCCAGCAGTGAGGAACAGGGAGACCAGCCCCAGCATTTT	CASSEEQGDQPQHF
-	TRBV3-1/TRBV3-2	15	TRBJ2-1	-	TGTGCCAGCAGCCAAGTGAGGACTGGGGGCGATGAGCAGTTCTTC	CASSQVRTGGDEQFF